One sample yielded the 30 T cell receptor beta chains listed below, sequenced in a study of blood T cell repertoires in COVID-19. Only in-frame clones appear in the TCRdb table, and some are missing; sequencing was by immunoSEQ multiplex PCR. The sample yields around 130,000 clones, roughly 89% seen once. Material: PBMCs or T cells enriched from blood (not recorded which). All receptors derive from a woman under 40 who had recovered from COVID-19.

The chain combines TRBV7-3 with TRBJ2-7, with TRBD1 identical over 8 bases. V lost 5 bases, J lost 5 bases, and 8 bases stayed unmatched. There are 14 residues in the CDR3. Germline-derived CDR1 and CDR2 are SGHTA and FQGTGA. CDR3 nucleotide sequence: TGTGCCAGCAGCCCCACAGGGGGTATCGACGAGCAGTACTTC. Protein: CASSPTGGIDEQYF.

As to this clone: This sample also contains other DNA sequences that code for the same CDR3. The chain employs TRBV7-2 and TRBJ2-7, with a weak D call TRBD1 (5 bases). With 5 bases removed from V and 4 bases from J, the gap between germline ends came to 12 bases. The CDR3 consists of 13 residues. Germline CDR1 and CDR2: SGHTA and FQGNSA. The CDR3 loop is CASSPGQGYEQYF. CDR3 nucleotides: TGTGCCAGCAGCCCTGGACAAGGGTACGAGCAGTACTTC.

This chain joins TRBV2 and TRBJ1-5; no definite D call. V was cut by 7 bases and J by 1 base, with 17 bases left in between. Per germline, CDR1 SNHLY and CDR2 FYNNEI. CDR3 length: 16 residues. The CDR3 is CASMPRYVRSNQPQHF. CDR3 sequence (DNA): TGTGCCAGCATGCCCCGCTACGTGAGGAGCAATCAGCCCCAGCATTTT. Full variable domain (missing parts from reference TRBV2 and TRBJ1-5): EPEVTQTPSHQVTQMGQEVILRCVPISNHLYFYWYRQILGQKVEFLVSFYNNEISEKSEIFDDQFSVERPDGSNFTLKIRSTKLEDSAMYFCASMPRYVRSNQPQHFGDGTRLSIL.

This sequence joins TRBV28 and TRBJ1-2; D not resolved. The CDR3 contains 10 residues. Germline CDR1 MDHEN, CDR2 SYDVKM. Trimming cost V 6 bases and J 9 bases, with 8 bases left between them. The CDR3, as DNA: TGTGCCAGCAGCTCCAGGAGCTACACCTTC. Residues: CASSSRSYTF.

This sequence joins TRBV23-1 and TRBJ2-7, with TRBD1 matching 7 bases. TRBV23-1 is classed as an ORF, of uncertain function. The CDR3 loop spans 14 amino acids. The V and J ends lost 6 bases and 6 bases, in that order; junction bases with no gene match: 11. This CDR3 reads CASSPPGTVFEQYF. The CDR3 DNA reads TGCGCCAGCAGCCCTCCCGGGACAGTCTTCGAGCAGTACTTC.

This clone is a singleton in its sample. The genes are TRBV5-1 and TRBJ1-4; no definite D call. Looked up from germline, CDR1 is SGHRS and CDR2 is YFSETQ. CDR3 length: 14 residues. Between the trimmed V and J ends, which lost 4 bases and 5 bases, there was a span of 12 bases. For the CDR3, the DNA is TGCGCCAGCAGCCCTCGGGGTCAAAATGAAAAACTGTTTTTT. As protein: CASSPRGQNEKLFF.

The chain links TRBV25-1 to TRBJ2-2, with 8 bases matching TRBD2. Germline V lookup: CDR1 MGHDK, CDR2 SYGVNS. The CDR3 is 17 amino acids. The junction had 10 bases not matched to a gene; V was cut back by 6 bases and J by 1 base. CDR3 nucleotides: TGTGCCAGCAGGGCCGGGACTAGGAGTCGGAACACCGGGGAGCTGTTTTTT. Encoded protein: CASRAGTRSRNTGELFF.

The rearrangement joins TRBV18 to TRBJ1-4; 7 bases are shared with TRBD1. Germline loops: CDR1 KGHSH, CDR2 LQKENI. This CDR3 region has 15 residues. The junction had 6 bases not matched to a gene; V was cut back by 0 bases and J by 8 bases. The CDR3 is CASSPPWNRGEKLFF. The CDR3 DNA is TGTGCCAGCTCACCACCGTGGAACAGGGGCGAAAAACTGTTTTTT.

This chain connects TRBV25-1 to TRBJ2-1; 7 bases match TRBD1. Germline assignment: CDR1 MGHDK and CDR2 SYGVNS. This CDR3 is built from 11 residues. V shed 1 base, J shed 12 bases, and the junction held 0 bases outside the gene matches. CDR3 loop: CASSEWTGQFF. CDR3 coding DNA: TGTGCCAGCAGTGAATGGACAGGGCAGTTCTTC.

The CDR3 nucleotides are TGTGCCAGCCTGGGACTAGCGGGAGCATTAACCTACGAGCAGTACTTC. Encoded protein: CASLGLAGALTYEQYF. The chain recombines TRBV28 with TRBJ2-7, with TRBD2 matching 14 bases. This CDR3 is built from 16 residues. Trimming at V came to 8 bases and at J to 2 bases, leaving 8 bases not matched to a gene. Germline lookup yields CDR1 MDHEN and CDR2 SYDVKM. The whole variable domain, remainder taken from reference TRBV28 and TRBJ2-7, is DVKVTQSSRYLVKRTGEKVFLECVQDMDHENMFWYRQDPGLGLRLIYFSYDVKMKEKGDIPEGYSVSREKKERFSLILESASTNQTSMYLCASLGLAGALTYEQYFGPGTRLTVT.

The chain combines TRBV6-1 with TRBJ2-3, with unresolved D. Germline CDR1 MNHNS, CDR2 SASEGT. The V gene lost 0 bases and the J gene lost 4 bases, with 11 bases spanning the gap. The length of the CDR3 is 15 residues. The CDR3 DNA is TGTGCCAGCAGTGAAGCGCCCGGAGCCGCAGATACGCAGTATTTT. Protein sequence: CASSEAPGAADTQYF.

The rearrangement links TRBV7-9 to TRBJ2-3, with TRBD1 matching 8 bases. V shed 4 bases, J shed 5 bases, and the junction held 11 bases outside the gene matches. The CDR3 extends over 16 amino acids. Looked up from germline, CDR1 is SEHNR and CDR2 is FQNEAQ (reference sequence). Written as DNA, the CDR3 is TGTGCCAGCAGCTCCCGAGGCGGGACAGGCCGAGATACGCAGTATTTT. Translation gives CASSSRGGTGRDTQYF.

The V gene is TRBV14, the J gene TRBJ2-3, with 12 bases matching TRBD2. Per germline, CDR1 SGHDN and CDR2 FVKESK. This CDR3 spans 15 amino acids. Trimming at V came to 2 bases and at J to 6 bases, leaving 3 bases not matched to a gene. The CDR3 DNA is TGTGCCAGCAGCCAACGCCTAGCGGGAGGGGATACGCAGTATTTT. Its protein product is CASSQRLAGGDTQYF.

V is TRBV7-2 and J is TRBJ2-7; 7 bases fit TRBD1. V lost 1 base, J lost 2 bases, and 8 bases stayed unmatched. Germline CDR1 SGHTA, CDR2 FQGNSA. This CDR3 comprises 16 residues. The CDR3 DNA reads as TGTGCCAGCAGCTTAGGTTGGAAGCAGGGGGCCTACGAGCAGTACTTC. This encodes CASSLGWKQGAYEQYF.

The chain has TRBV5-5 and TRBJ2-7; D perhaps matches TRBD1 (5 bases). The germline gives CDR1 SGHKS, CDR2 YYEKEE (reference sequence). Trimming stripped 0 bases from V and 2 bases from J, with 12 bases between. The CDR3 contains 15 residues. The CDR3 DNA reads as TGTGCCAGCAGCTTGGGCCAGGGTAGCCCCTACGAGCAGTACTTC. Protein: CASSLGQGSPYEQYF.

The rearrangement links TRBV4-2 to TRBJ1-4; D ambiguous. V was cut by 3 bases and J by 0 bases, with 5 bases left in between. The CDR3 runs 14 residues. Per the germline V gene, CDR1 is LGHNA and CDR2 is YNFKEQ. The CDR3 here is CASSQLTTNEKLFF. The CDR3 DNA reads as TGTGCCAGCAGCCAGTTAACAACTAATGAAAAACTGTTTTTT.

The chain is built from TRBV29-1 and TRBJ2-1; 9 nucleotides match TRBD2. Germline V gene lookup returns CDR1 SQVTM and CDR2 ANQGSEA. The CDR3 has 16 residues. Trimming removed 4 bases from V and 6 bases from J; junction bases left unmatched: 13. CDR3 bases: TGCAGCGTTGGGGTTATGACTAGCGGTCCTTCCAATGAGCAGTTCTTC. Residues: CSVGVMTSGPSNEQFF.

This clone appeared a single time. This chain uses TRBV7-9 with TRBJ1-6; maybe TRBD1 (5 bases). The germline V gene has CDR1 SEHNR and CDR2 FQNEAQ (reference sequence). V was cut by 4 bases and J by 6 bases, with 13 bases left in between. CDR3 size: 15 residues. Here the CDR3 DNA reads TGTGCCAGCAGCTACGTGGGGGGGTCTAATTCACCCCTCCACTTT. This translates into CASSYVGGSNSPLHF.

The chain couples TRBV6-5 to TRBJ2-1; 9 nucleotides line up with TRBD2. The length of the CDR3 is 14 residues. The trim removed 7 bases at V and 3 bases at J, leaving 4 bases unmatched. Germline V gene lookup returns CDR1 MNHEY and CDR2 SVGAGI. The CDR3 DNA is TGTGCCAGCACCGGGACTAGCTTCTACAATGAGCAGTTCTTC. Translating gives CASTGTSFYNEQFF.

This clone was found a few times. This chain joins TRBV3-1 (or the pseudogene TRBV3-2) and TRBJ2-3; 9 bases match TRBD2. The length of the CDR3 is 19 residues. The germline V gene encodes CDR1 LGHDT and CDR2 YNNKEL (reference sequence). V gave up 4 bases and J gave up 0 bases; unmatched junction bases: 14. The CDR3 nucleotides read TGTGCCAGCAGCCCCCGCTTAGTAGCGGGAGCTCCTAGCACAGATACGCAGTATTTT. Its protein is CASSPRLVAGAPSTDTQYF.

This chain links TRBV18 with TRBJ2-2, with 9 nucleotides matching TRBD2. V trimming: 6 bases; J trimming: 3 bases; junction bases outside the gene matches: 8. The CDR3 totals 16 residues. Germline V gives CDR1 KGHSH, CDR2 LQKENI. In DNA, the CDR3 is TGTGCCAGCTCCCCCCGAGCTAGCGGGGACACCGGGGAGCTGTTTTTT. This gives the protein CASSPRASGDTGELFF.

The V call is TRBV19, the J call TRBJ1-5; D remains ambiguous. The CDR3 runs to 13 residues. The ends were cut back, 6 bases at V and 2 bases at J, with 8 bases in the middle. Germline loops: CDR1 LNHDA, CDR2 SQIVND (reference sequence). CDR3 nucleotide sequence: TGTGCCAGTAGGAAGGAGGGCAATCAGCCCCAGCATTTT. It encodes CASRKEGNQPQHF.

The V gene is TRBV30, the J gene TRBJ1-4; TRBD1 agrees at 7 bases. CDR3 size: 15 residues. V trimming: 4 bases; J trimming: 4 bases; junction bases outside the gene matches: 9. CDR1 is GTSNPN and CDR2 is SVGIG in the germline V gene (reference sequence). CDR3 residues: CAWTPPDRFNEKLFF. CDR3 nucleotide sequence: TGTGCCTGGACCCCTCCGGACAGGTTTAATGAAAAACTGTTTTTT. Variable domain in full (rest from reference TRBV30 and TRBJ1-4): SQTIHQWPATLVQPVGSPLSLECTVEGTSNPNLYWYRQAAGRGLQLLFYSVGIGQISSEVPQNLSASRPQDRQFILSSKKLLLSDSGFYLCAWTPPDRFNEKLFFGSGTQLSVL.

The V and J genes are TRBV7-9 and TRBJ1-4, with a possible D match to TRBD1 (5 bases). The CDR3 has 15 residues. The V and J ends lost 3 bases and 3 bases respectively, with 11 bases between them. The V gene's germline CDR1 is SEHNR and CDR2 FQNEAQ (reference sequence). DNA for the CDR3: TGTGCCAGCAGCTTGGTGACGGGGGCTAATGAAAAACTGTTTTTT. Encoded protein: CASSLVTGANEKLFF.

The CDR3 sequence: CSVVITGGPETQYF. The CDR3 coding sequence is TGCAGCGTTGTTATTACGGGAGGGCCGGAGACCCAGTACTTC. The J gene is TRBJ2-5, the V gene TRBV29-1; 8 bases are shared with TRBD2. The CDR3 covers 14 residues. The trim removed 4 bases at V and 5 bases at J, leaving 9 bases unmatched. Germline values: CDR1 SQVTM, CDR2 ANQGSEA.

V usage is TRBV19 and J usage is TRBJ2-7; 8 bases match TRBD2. Germline V CDR1 and CDR2: LNHDA, SQIVND (reference sequence). With V trimmed by 5 bases and J by 3 bases, 12 bases remained unmatched. This CDR3 has 16 residues. In DNA, the CDR3 is TGTGCCAGTAGTCCGGGACTAGTCTCGACCCTCTACGAGCAGTACTTC. This encodes CASSPGLVSTLYEQYF.

V is TRBV11-2 and J is TRBJ1-2; no reliable D call. V was pared by 3 bases and J by 2 bases, with 10 bases between. The CDR3 runs 14 residues. From germline, CDR1 is SGHAT and CDR2 FQNNGV. CDR3 DNA: TGTGCCAGCAGCTTGCAGTCGGGGAACTATGGCTACACCTTC. Translated: CASSLQSGNYGYTF.

The chain couples TRBV3-1 (or the pseudogene TRBV3-2) to TRBJ1-5; tentatively, D is TRBD1 (6 bases). Per germline, CDR1 LGHDT and CDR2 YNNKEL (reference sequence). The CDR3 loop spans 14 amino acids. V was clipped by 6 bases and J by 4 bases, with 13 bases between them. This chain's CDR3 is CASSLGQLNQPQHF. DNA for the CDR3: TGTGCCAGCAGTTTAGGACAGTTAAATCAGCCCCAGCATTTT.

This rearrangement joins TRBV5-1 to TRBJ1-6, with D possibly matching TRBD1 (6 bases). The germline gives CDR1 SGHRS, CDR2 YFSETQ. Trimming shortened V by 4 bases and J by 7 bases, and 21 bases separated the two germline ends. The CDR3 runs 17 residues. CDR3 region: CASSLGVSRGANSPLHF. In DNA, the CDR3 is TGCGCCAGCAGCCTCGGCGTTTCCAGGGGCGCGAATTCACCCCTCCACTTT.

The rearrangement links TRBV7-2 to TRBJ1-1, with unresolved D. This CDR3 contains 15 residues. Germline V gives CDR1 SGHTA, CDR2 FQGNSA. The V end was cut by 3 bases, the J end by 4 bases, with 15 bases between. DNA of the CDR3: TGTGCCAGCAGCTTCCAATCGGGCCGGGGCACTGAAGCTTTCTTT. This translates into CASSFQSGRGTEAFF.